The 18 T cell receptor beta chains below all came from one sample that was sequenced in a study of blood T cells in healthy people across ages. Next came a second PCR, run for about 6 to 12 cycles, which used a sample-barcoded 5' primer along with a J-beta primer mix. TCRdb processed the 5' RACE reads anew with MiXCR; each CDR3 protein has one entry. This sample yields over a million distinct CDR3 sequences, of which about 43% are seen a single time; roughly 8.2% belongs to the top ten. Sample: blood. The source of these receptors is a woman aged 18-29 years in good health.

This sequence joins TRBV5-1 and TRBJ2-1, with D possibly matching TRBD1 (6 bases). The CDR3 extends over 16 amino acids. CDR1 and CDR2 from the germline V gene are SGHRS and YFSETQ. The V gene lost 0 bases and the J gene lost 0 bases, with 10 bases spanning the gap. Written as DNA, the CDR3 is TGCGCCAGCAGCTTGGCCGTAGGGGGCTCCTACAATGAGCAGTTCTTC. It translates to CASSLAVGGSYNEQFF.

The CDR3, as DNA: TGTGCCAGCAGGCCAAACCGGGGGAACAGGCCTGAAGCTTTCTTT. It codes for CASRPNRGNRPEAFF. The rearrangement joins TRBV2 to TRBJ1-1; tentative D call: TRBD1 (5 bases). The length of the CDR3 is 15 residues. V lost 6 bases to trimming and J lost 6 bases, with 20 bases between them. The germline gives CDR1 SNHLY, CDR2 FYNNEI.

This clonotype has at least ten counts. CDR3: CASSKPAGTYEQYF. The CDR3 nucleotides are TGTGCCAGCAGTAAGCCAGCGGGGACATACGAGCAGTACTTC. The chain recombines TRBV25-1 with TRBJ2-7, with D possibly matching TRBD2 (7 bases). CDR1 and CDR2 from the germline V gene are MGHDK and SYGVNS. Trimming pared 5 bases from V and 4 bases from J, leaving 15 bases between. This CDR3 contains 14 residues.

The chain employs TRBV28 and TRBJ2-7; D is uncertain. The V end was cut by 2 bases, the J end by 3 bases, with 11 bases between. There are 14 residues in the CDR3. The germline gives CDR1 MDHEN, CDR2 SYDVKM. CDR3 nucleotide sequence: TGTGCCAGCAGTTTAGTGACAACCAACTACGAGCAGTACTTC. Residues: CASSLVTTNYEQYF.

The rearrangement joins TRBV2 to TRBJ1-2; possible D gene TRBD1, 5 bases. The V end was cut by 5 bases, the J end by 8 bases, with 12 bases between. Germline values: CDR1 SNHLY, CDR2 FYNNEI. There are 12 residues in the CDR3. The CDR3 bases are TGTGCCAGCAGTAGGGACGGTGTAGGCTACACCTTC. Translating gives CASSRDGVGYTF.

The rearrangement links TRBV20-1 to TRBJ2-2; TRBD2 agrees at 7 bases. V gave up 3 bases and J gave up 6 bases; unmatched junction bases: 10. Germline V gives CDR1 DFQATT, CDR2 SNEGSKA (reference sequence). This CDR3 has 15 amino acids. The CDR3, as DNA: TGCAGTGCTAGGGGAAAGGGAGGGACTTCCGGGGAGCTGTTTTTT. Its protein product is CSARGKGGTSGELFF.

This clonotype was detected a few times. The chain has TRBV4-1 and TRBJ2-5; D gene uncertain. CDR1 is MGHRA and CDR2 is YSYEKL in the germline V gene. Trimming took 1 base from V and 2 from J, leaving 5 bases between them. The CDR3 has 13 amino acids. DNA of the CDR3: TGCGCCAGCAGCCAAGCCTGGCAAGAGACCCAGTACTTC. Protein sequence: CASSQAWQETQYF.

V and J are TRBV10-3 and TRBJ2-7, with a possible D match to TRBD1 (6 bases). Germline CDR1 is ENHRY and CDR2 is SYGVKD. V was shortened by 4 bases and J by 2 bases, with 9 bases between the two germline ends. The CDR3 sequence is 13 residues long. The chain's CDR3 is CAISGGLTYEQYF. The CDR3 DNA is TGTGCCATCAGTGGGGGGCTAACCTACGAGCAGTACTTC.

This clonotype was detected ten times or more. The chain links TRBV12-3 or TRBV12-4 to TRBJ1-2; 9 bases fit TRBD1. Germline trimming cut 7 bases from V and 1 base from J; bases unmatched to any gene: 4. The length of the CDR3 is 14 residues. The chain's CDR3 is CASTLGQGNYGYTF. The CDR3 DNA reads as TGTGCCAGCACCCTGGGACAGGGTAACTATGGCTACACCTTC.

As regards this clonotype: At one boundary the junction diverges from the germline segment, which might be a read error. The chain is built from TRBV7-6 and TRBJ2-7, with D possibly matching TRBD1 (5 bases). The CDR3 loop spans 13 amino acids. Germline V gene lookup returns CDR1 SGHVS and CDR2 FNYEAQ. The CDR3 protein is CASSLGAIYERYF. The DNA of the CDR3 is TGTGCCAGCAGCCTAGGGGCGATATACGAGCGGTACTTC.

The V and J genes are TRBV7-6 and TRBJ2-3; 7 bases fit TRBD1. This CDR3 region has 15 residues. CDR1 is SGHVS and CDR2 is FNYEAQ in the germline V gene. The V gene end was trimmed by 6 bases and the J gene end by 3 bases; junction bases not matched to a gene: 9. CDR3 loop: CASRRRDSGTDTQYF. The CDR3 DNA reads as TGTGCCAGCAGACGTAGGGACAGTGGGACAGATACGCAGTATTTT.

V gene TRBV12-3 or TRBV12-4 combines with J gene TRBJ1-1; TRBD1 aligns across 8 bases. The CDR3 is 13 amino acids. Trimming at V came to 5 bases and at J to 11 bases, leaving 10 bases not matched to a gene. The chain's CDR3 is CASSPGTGLYAFF. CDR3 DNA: TGTGCCAGCAGTCCCGGGACAGGTTTGTACGCTTTCTTT.

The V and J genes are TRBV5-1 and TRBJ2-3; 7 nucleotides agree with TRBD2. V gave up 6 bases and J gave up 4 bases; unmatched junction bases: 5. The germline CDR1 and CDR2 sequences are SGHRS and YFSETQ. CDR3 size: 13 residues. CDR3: CASKNREADTQYF. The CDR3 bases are TGCGCCAGCAAGAACCGGGAGGCAGATACGCAGTATTTT.

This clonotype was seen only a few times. DNA for the CDR3: TGTGCCAGCAGTGAACCCCTAGCCAAAAACATTCAGTACTTC. Its protein is CASSEPLAKNIQYF. The V gene is TRBV2, the J gene TRBJ2-4; D is undetermined. The V end was cut by 2 bases, the J end by 0 bases, with 5 bases between. CDR3 length equals 14 residues. Germline loops: CDR1 SNHLY, CDR2 FYNNEI.

The CDR3 nucleotides are TGTGCCAGCAGTGACAGGGAATCACCCCTCCACTTT. Protein sequence: CASSDRESPLHF. The gene calls are TRBV6-1 and TRBJ1-6; D is perhaps TRBD1 (5 bases). The length of the CDR3 is 12 residues. Germline CDR1 reads MNHNS; CDR2 reads SASEGT. V was cut by 3 bases and J by 10 bases, with 7 bases left in between.

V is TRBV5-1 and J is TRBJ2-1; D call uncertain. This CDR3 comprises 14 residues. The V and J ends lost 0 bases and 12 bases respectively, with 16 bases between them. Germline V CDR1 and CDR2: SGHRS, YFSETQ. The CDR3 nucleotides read TGCGCCAGCAGCTTGGGACATACCACAGATACGCAGTTCTTC. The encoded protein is CASSLGHTTDTQFF.

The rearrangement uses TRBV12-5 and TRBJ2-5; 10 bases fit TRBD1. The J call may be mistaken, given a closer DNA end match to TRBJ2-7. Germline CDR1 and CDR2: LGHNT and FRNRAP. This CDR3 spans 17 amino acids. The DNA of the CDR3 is TGTGCTAGTGGTTTGCCGCGGGACAGGGGCGGGACCTACGAGCAGTACTTC. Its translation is CASGLPRDRGGTYEQYF.

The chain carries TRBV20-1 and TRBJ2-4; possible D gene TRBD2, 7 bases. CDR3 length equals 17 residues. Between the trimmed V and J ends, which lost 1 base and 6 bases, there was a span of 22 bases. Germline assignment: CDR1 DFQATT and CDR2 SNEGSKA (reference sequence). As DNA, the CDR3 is TGCAGTGCTAGAGCTCCCCTCGGGGGGCGCGATGGAAACATTCAGTACTTC. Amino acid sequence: CSARAPLGGRDGNIQYF.